Below, 17 T cell receptor beta chains from the same sample are listed, as sequenced in a study of shared clonotypes between healthy human individuals. Clones were read by immunoSEQ multiplex PCR, and TCRdb kept only the in-frame ones, dropping some. The sample records 1.6 million or so clones, about 98.5% being singletons. The sample taken for sequencing was naive CD4+ T cells sorted from blood. Subset noted: CD45RA+ positively selected. All receptors come from a man aged 25-40 years in good health.

CDR3 sequence: CASSFETDQFF. In nucleotides, the CDR3 is TGTGCCAGCAGCTTCGAAACGGATCAGTTCTTC. The V gene is TRBV7-9, the J gene TRBJ2-1; D ambiguous. Germline CDR1 is SEHNR and CDR2 is FQNEAQ (reference sequence). This CDR3 contains 11 residues. V was cut by 3 bases and J by 13 bases, with 10 bases left in between.

J is TRBJ2-7 and V is TRBV2; the match to TRBD2 covers 7 bases. The CDR3 extends over 18 amino acids. Germline CDR1 SNHLY, CDR2 FYNNEI. Losses at the gene ends were 3 bases for V and 3 bases for J; bases not matched to a gene: 17. Written as DNA, the CDR3 is TGTGCCAGCAGTGACGGGTTGGGGGGGGAGACCCACTACTACGAGCAGTACTTC. Amino acids: CASSDGLGGETHYYEQYF.

The chain employs TRBV11-2 and TRBJ2-1, with 10 bases lining up with TRBD2. CDR3 length: 16 amino acids. Germline CDR1 is SGHAT and CDR2 is FQNNGV. The junction had 5 bases not matched to a gene; V was cut back by 5 bases and J by 1 base. The CDR3 loop reads CASSPSGRGSYNEQFF. CDR3 coding DNA: TGTGCCAGCAGCCCTAGCGGGAGAGGGTCCTACAATGAGCAGTTCTTC.

The V and J genes are TRBV11-2 and TRBJ2-6; D gene ambiguous. The V gene's germline CDR1 is SGHAT and CDR2 FQNNGV. This CDR3 region has 17 residues. Trimming left V 1 base short and J 0 bases short, with 10 bases between. The CDR3 nucleotides are TGTGCCAGCAGCTTAGGATGGAGTAACTCTGGGGCCAACGTCCTGACTTTC. Translation: CASSLGWSNSGANVLTF.

The chain joins TRBV5-1 to TRBJ2-7; tentatively, D is TRBD1 or TRBD2 (5 bases each). This CDR3 region has 17 residues. The V gene's germline CDR1 is SGHRS and CDR2 YFSETQ. V lost 4 bases to trimming and J lost 0 bases, with 20 bases between them. CDR3 region: CASSPDAPGRYSYEQYF. The CDR3 region has the DNA TGCGCCAGCAGCCCTGACGCACCGGGGCGCTACTCCTACGAGCAGTACTTC.

V gene TRBV27 combines with J gene TRBJ2-7; perhaps TRBD1 as D (6 bases). Germline CDR1 MNHEY, CDR2 SMNVEV (reference sequence). This CDR3 contains 13 residues. Trimming took off 5 bases at V and 3 bases at J, with 11 bases between the two ends. The DNA for the CDR3 is TGTGCCAGCAGTCACTCACAGGGCTACGAGCAGTACTTC. Translated: CASSHSQGYEQYF.

The chain employs TRBV6-1 and TRBJ1-1; the match to TRBD1 covers 10 bases. The V gene end was trimmed by 1 base and the J gene end by 13 bases; junction bases not matched to a gene: 6. This CDR3 is built from 13 residues. The germline CDR1 and CDR2 sequences are MNHNS and SASEGT. CDR3 sequence reads: CASSEVGTGDHFF. In DNA form, the CDR3 reads TGTGCCAGCAGTGAAGTGGGGACAGGGGATCATTTCTTT.

Only one count was recorded for this clone. The chain is built from TRBV29-1 and TRBJ1-2; TRBD1 might be the D (6 bases). V was pared by 7 bases and J by 5 bases, with 11 bases between. Germline V gene sequence: CDR1 SQVTM, CDR2 ANQGSEA. CDR3 length equals 11 residues. Here the CDR3 DNA reads TGCAGCGGTCAGACAGGTTATGGCTACACCTTC. This translates into CSGQTGYGYTF. Together with reference TRBV29-1 and TRBJ1-2, the CDR3 gives the full variable domain: SAVISQKPSRDICQRGTSLTIQCQVDSQVTMMFWYRQQPGQSLTLIATANQGSEATYESGFVIDKFPISRPNLTFSTLTVSNMSPEDSSIYLCSGQTGYGYTFGSGTRLTVV.

The gene calls are TRBV11-2 and TRBJ2-2, with D perhaps TRBD2 (6 bases). V dropped 5 bases and J dropped 0 bases, with 13 bases sitting between them. Germline V gene lookup returns CDR1 SGHAT and CDR2 FQNNGV. The CDR3 loop spans 16 amino acids. The CDR3, as DNA: TGTGCCAGCAGCCCGGGACTCCAACCGAACACCGGGGAGCTGTTTTTT. It encodes CASSPGLQPNTGELFF.

The chain couples TRBV9 to TRBJ2-3; tentative D call: TRBD2 (6 bases). Germline V gene sequence: CDR1 SGDLS, CDR2 YYNGEE. Trimming cost V 0 bases and J 1 base, with 12 bases left between them. The CDR3 sequence is 16 residues long. The CDR3 is CASSVVDSGRTDTQYF. The CDR3 DNA reads TGTGCCAGCAGCGTAGTTGATAGCGGACGCACAGATACGCAGTATTTT.

The chain uses TRBV7-9 and TRBJ2-1, with D possibly being TRBD1 (5 bases). The CDR3 covers 15 residues. Germline V CDR1 and CDR2: SEHNR, FQNEAQ (reference sequence). V was cut by 2 bases and J by 4 bases, with 12 bases left in between. The CDR3 spells CASSLYGADYNEQFF. CDR3 bases: TGTGCCAGCAGCTTATATGGGGCCGATTACAATGAGCAGTTCTTC.

This sequence joins TRBV18 and TRBJ1-5, with 7 bases identical to TRBD1. The CDR3 totals 15 residues. Trimming at V came to 3 bases and at J to 2 bases, leaving 4 bases not matched to a gene. Germline V lookup: CDR1 KGHSH, CDR2 LQKENI. The CDR3 loop reads CASSPLGQGNQPQHF. DNA for the CDR3: TGTGCCAGCTCACCCCTTGGACAGGGCAATCAGCCCCAGCATTTT.

The chain combines TRBV29-1 with TRBJ2-7, with TRBD2 identical over 7 bases. Germline V lookup: CDR1 SQVTM, CDR2 ANQGSEA. Losses at the gene ends were 4 bases for V and 4 bases for J; bases not matched to a gene: 4. This CDR3 has 12 residues. CDR3 residues: CSVVVGGYEQYF. The CDR3 bases are TGCAGCGTTGTGGTGGGGGGGTACGAGCAGTACTTC.

As concerns this clone: The same CDR3 can be traced to other DNA sequences in this sample. This chain connects TRBV6-6 to TRBJ2-7; D ambiguous. Germline assignment: CDR1 MNHNY and CDR2 SVGAGI (reference sequence). This CDR3 has 11 amino acids. Deletions cut 4 bases from V and 3 bases from J, with 4 bases between. CDR3 coding DNA: TGTGCCAGCAGTTCTCTCTACGAGCAGTACTTC. Amino acids: CASSSLYEQYF.

The chain links TRBV2 to TRBJ1-1; D possibly corresponds to TRBD1 (5 bases). Deletions cut 0 bases from V and 11 bases from J, with 16 bases between. The CDR3 is 14 amino acids. CDR1 is SNHLY, CDR2 FYNNEI, per germline. CDR3 sequence reads: CASSEAEGAHRAFF. CDR3 nucleotide sequence: TGTGCCAGCAGTGAAGCAGAAGGGGCACATAGGGCTTTCTTT.

The chain recombines TRBV7-2 with TRBJ2-7; D may be TRBD1 (5 bases). Germline CDR1 is SGHTA and CDR2 is FQGNSA. The CDR3 has 13 amino acids. V lost 6 bases and J lost 7, with 16 bases in between. DNA for the CDR3: TGTGCCAGCAGTTCACAGGTAACACGGGAGCAGTACTTC. This codes for CASSSQVTREQYF.

The V gene is TRBV15, the J gene TRBJ2-5; 9 nucleotides line up with TRBD2. Germline values: CDR1 LNHNV, CDR2 YYDKDF (reference sequence). This CDR3 has 17 residues. V shed 1 base, J shed 4 bases, and the junction held 10 bases outside the gene matches. CDR3 region: CATSRGVAGGPGETQYF. DNA of the CDR3: TGTGCCACCAGCAGAGGAGTCGCGGGAGGGCCGGGAGAGACCCAGTACTTC.